The 5 T cell receptor beta chains in this list originate from one sample, sequenced in a study of blood T cell repertoires in COVID-19. Using immunoSEQ multiplex PCR, the repertoire was profiled, and TCRdb retains in-frame clones only, with some absent. Of a few hundred thousand clones listed, around 87% are singletons. Sequencing was done on a sample of PBMCs or T cells enriched from blood (not recorded which). These receptors all come from a middle-aged man in a cohort exposed to, infected with or recovered from COVID-19 (not recorded which).

The chain joins TRBV5-1 to TRBJ2-1; D remains ambiguous. Between the trimmed V and J ends, which lost 0 bases and 1 base, there was a span of 8 bases. CDR3 length: 15 residues. Germline V gene data show CDR1 as SGHRS and CDR2 as YFSETQ. The CDR3 sequence: CASSLGGQSYNEQFF. DNA of the CDR3: TGCGCCAGCAGCTTGGGTGGGCAGTCCTACAATGAGCAGTTCTTC.

The gene calls are TRBV7-9 and TRBJ1-5; the match to TRBD1 covers 8 bases. With V trimmed by 5 bases and J by 3 bases, 6 bases remained unmatched. The CDR3 is 15 amino acids. The germline V gene has CDR1 SEHNR and CDR2 FQNEAQ (reference sequence). CDR3 DNA sequence: TGTGCCAGCAGCGTATCAGGGGGCGACAATCAGCCCCAGCATTTT. It encodes CASSVSGGDNQPQHF. The complete variable domain, with remaining parts taken from reference TRBV7-9 and TRBJ1-5, reads DTGVSQNPRHKITKRGQNVTFRCDPISEHNRLYWYRQTLGQGPEFLTYFQNEAQLEKSRLLSDRFSAERPKGSFSTLEIQRTEQGDSAMYLCASSVSGGDNQPQHFGDGTRLSIL.

The chain uses TRBV5-1 and TRBJ2-1, with 10 bases that match TRBD2. Germline values: CDR1 SGHRS, CDR2 YFSETQ. The J segment lost 8 bases and the V segment lost 0 bases, leaving 2 bases of the junction unmatched. The CDR3 loop spans 14 amino acids. The CDR3 DNA reads as TGCGCCAGCAGCTTGGGGACTAGCGGAGATGAGCAGTTCTTC. Amino acids: CASSLGTSGDEQFF.

The chain recombines TRBV7-9 with TRBJ2-1; 9 nucleotides match TRBD2. The V gene end was trimmed by 1 base and the J gene end by 0 bases; junction bases not matched to a gene: 4. The CDR3 has 17 amino acids. Germline assignment: CDR1 SEHNR and CDR2 FQNEAQ (reference sequence). The CDR3 DNA reads TGTGCCAGCAGCTTAGGTGGTAGCGGGAGCTCCTACAATGAGCAGTTCTTC. It yields the protein CASSLGGSGSSYNEQFF.

This clone was observed once. The chain recombines TRBV28 with TRBJ2-7; TRBD2 matches at 7 bases. The trim removed 7 bases at V and 3 bases at J, leaving 9 bases unmatched. Germline-derived CDR1 and CDR2 are MDHEN and SYDVKM. The CDR3 runs 14 residues. The CDR3 here is CASTLSGTIYEQYF. As DNA, the CDR3 is TGTGCCAGCACCCTTTCCGGGACTATCTACGAGCAGTACTTC. The full variable domain, completed using reference TRBV28 and TRBJ2-7, is DVKVTQSSRYLVKRTGEKVFLECVQDMDHENMFWYRQDPGLGLRLIYFSYDVKMKEKGDIPEGYSVSREKKERFSLILESASTNQTSMYLCASTLSGTIYEQYFGPGTRLTVT.